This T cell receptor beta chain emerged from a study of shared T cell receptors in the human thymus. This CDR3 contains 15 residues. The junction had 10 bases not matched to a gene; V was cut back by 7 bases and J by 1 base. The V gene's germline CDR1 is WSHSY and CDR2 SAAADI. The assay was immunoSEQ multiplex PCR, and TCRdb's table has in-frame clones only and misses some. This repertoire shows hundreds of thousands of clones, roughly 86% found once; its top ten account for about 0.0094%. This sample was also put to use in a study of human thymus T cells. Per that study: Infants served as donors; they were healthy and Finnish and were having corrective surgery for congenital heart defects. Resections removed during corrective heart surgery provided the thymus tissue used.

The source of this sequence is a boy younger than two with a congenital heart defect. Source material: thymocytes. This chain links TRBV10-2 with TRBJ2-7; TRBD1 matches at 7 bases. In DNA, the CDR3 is TGCGCCAGCAAGTGGGAACAGGGGCCGTCCTACGAGCAGTACTTC. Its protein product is CASKWEQGPSYEQYF.